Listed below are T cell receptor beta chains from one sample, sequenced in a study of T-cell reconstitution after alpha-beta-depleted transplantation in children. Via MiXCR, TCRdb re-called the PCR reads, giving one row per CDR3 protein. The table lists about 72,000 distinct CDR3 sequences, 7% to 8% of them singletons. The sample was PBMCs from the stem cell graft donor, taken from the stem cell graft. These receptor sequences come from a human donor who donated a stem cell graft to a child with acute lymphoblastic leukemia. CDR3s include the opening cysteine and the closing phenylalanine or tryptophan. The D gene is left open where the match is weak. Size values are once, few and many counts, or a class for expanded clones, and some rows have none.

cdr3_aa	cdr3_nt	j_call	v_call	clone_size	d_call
CASSPDRLDTYEQYF	TGTGCCAGCAGTCCTGACAGACTAGACACCTACGAGCAGTACTTC	TRBJ2-7	TRBV27	many	NA
CASRSLRGDNEQFF	TGTGCCAGTAGAAGTCTCAGGGGTGACAATGAGCAGTTCTTC	TRBJ2-1	TRBV19	many	NA
CATSRDKAGYNEQFF	TGTGCCACCAGCAGAGATAAGGCCGGTTACAATGAGCAGTTCTTC	TRBJ2-1	TRBV15	many	NA
CASRDNNYGYTF	TGTGCCAGCAGGGACAATAACTATGGCTACACCTTC	TRBJ1-2	TRBV9	NA	NA
CASSPGEQGATLSGANVLTF	TGTGCCAGCAGTCCAGGGGAACAGGGGGCGACGCTCTCTGGGGCCAACGTCCTGACTTTC	TRBJ2-6	TRBV28	NA	TRBD1
CASSSGGQETQYF	TGTGCCAGCAGTTCAGGGGGACAAGAGACCCAGTACTTC	TRBJ2-5	TRBV28	many	TRBD1
CASSLVVGVRETQYF	TGTGCCAGCAGCTTAGTGGTGGGGGTGCGGGAGACCCAGTACTTC	TRBJ2-5	TRBV7-2	many	NA
CASSPYWGSNTWELFF	TGTGCCAGCAGCCCCTACTGGGGTTCGAACACCTGGGAGCTGTTTTTT	TRBJ2-2	TRBV9	few	NA
CASSLAGGRVETQYF	TGTGCCAGCAGTTTAGCGGGGGGGCGGGTAGAGACCCAGTACTTC	TRBJ2-5	TRBV5-4	few	TRBD2
CASSDLAGGDADTQYF	TGTGCCAGCAGCGATCTAGCGGGGGGGGATGCAGATACGCAGTATTTT	TRBJ2-3	TRBV12-3/TRBV12-4	many	TRBD2
CASSSWRDQETQYF	TGTGCCAGCAGCTCTTGGCGGGACCAAGAGACCCAGTACTTC	TRBJ2-5	TRBV7-2	NA	NA
CASSEVPPGGYTF	TGTGCCAGCAGTGAAGTCCCCCCTGGAGGCTACACCTTC	TRBJ1-2	TRBV6-1	many	NA
CASSGWGAIEQYF	TGTGCCAGCAGTGGGTGGGGGGCCATCGAGCAGTACTTC	TRBJ2-7	TRBV25-1	many	NA
CASSSTSSYNSPLHF	TGCGCCAGCAGTTCTACAAGCTCCTATAATTCACCCCTCCACTTT	TRBJ1-6	TRBV5-1	many	NA
CASSLGDRSNQPQHF	TGTGCCAGCAGCTTGGGTGATAGGAGCAATCAGCCCCAGCATTTT	TRBJ1-5	TRBV5-8	NA	NA
CASSTRPRGLYEQYF	TGTGCCAGTAGTACCCGCCCCAGGGGACTCTACGAGCAGTACTTC	TRBJ2-7	TRBV19	NA	NA
CASSRDRGYEQYF	TGTGCCAGCAGCCGGGACAGGGGCTACGAGCAGTACTTC	TRBJ2-7	TRBV27	many	TRBD1
CARSPVTSGFLEQYF	TGTGCCAGGAGCCCCGTGACTAGCGGGTTTTTGGAGCAGTACTTC	TRBJ2-7	TRBV4-2	NA	TRBD2
CASSLDLYNEQFF	TGTGCCAGCAGTCTAGATCTCTACAATGAGCAGTTCTTC	TRBJ2-1	TRBV12-3/TRBV12-4	few	NA
CASRPGQAHTGELFF	TGTGCCAGCAGACCAGGACAGGCGCACACCGGGGAGCTGTTTTTT	TRBJ2-2	TRBV7-9	many	TRBD1
CASGAGINSPLHF	TGTGCCAGCGGGGCAGGAATTAATTCACCCCTCCACTTT	TRBJ1-6	TRBV12-3/TRBV12-4	many	NA
CASSLMGSGGTNTGELFF	TGTGCCAGCAGCCTTATGGGGAGCGGGGGGACGAACACCGGGGAGCTGTTTTTT	TRBJ2-2	TRBV7-6	few	TRBD2
CASSQVDSTDTQYF	TGCGCCAGCAGCCAAGTTGATAGCACAGATACGCAGTATTTT	TRBJ2-3	TRBV4-3	many	NA
CASSAYRGNEQFF	TGCGCCAGCAGCGCATACAGGGGAAATGAGCAGTTCTTC	TRBJ2-1	TRBV5-1	many	TRBD1
CASSYGKETQYF	TGTGCCAGCAGTTATGGAAAAGAGACCCAGTACTTC	TRBJ2-5	TRBV6-2/TRBV6-3	many	NA
CAIFSEPAKTQYF	TGTGCCATCTTTTCAGAACCCGCCAAGACCCAGTACTTC	TRBJ2-5	TRBV10-3	NA	NA
CSVKQGAGNSPLHF	TGCAGCGTGAAACAGGGAGCGGGAAATTCACCCCTCCACTTT	TRBJ1-6	TRBV29-1	NA	NA
CASSPGSGGGGETQYF	TGTGCCAGCTCACCAGGATCGGGGGGCGGAGGAGAGACCCAGTACTTC	TRBJ2-5	TRBV18	few	NA
CASRRDVGVEAFF	TGTGCCAGCAGAAGGGATGTGGGGGTCGAAGCTTTCTTT	TRBJ1-1	TRBV6-1	NA	NA
CASSLDQAGANVLTF	TGTGCCAGCAGCTTAGATCAAGCTGGGGCCAACGTCCTGACTTTC	TRBJ2-6	TRBV7-2	many	NA
CASSVSGGIEAFF	TGTGCCAGCAGCGTATCCGGAGGGATTGAAGCTTTCTTT	TRBJ1-1	TRBV9	NA	NA
CASSGGFSYEQYF	TGTGCCAGCAGCGGAGGGTTCTCCTACGAGCAGTACTTC	TRBJ2-7	TRBV7-9	NA	NA
CSSRGPSGGRDTQYF	TGCAGTTCTAGAGGCCCTAGCGGGGGGCGGGATACGCAGTATTTT	TRBJ2-3	TRBV20-1	NA	TRBD2
CASSYDGTAVRHF	TGTGCCAGCAGTTATGATGGGACGGCCGTCCGGCATTTT	TRBJ1-5	TRBV27	NA	NA
CATREYFTSTDTQYF	TGTGCCACCAGGGAGTACTTTACTAGCACAGATACGCAGTATTTT	TRBJ2-3	TRBV24-1	many	NA
CASSVRVANTGELFF	TGTGCCAGCAGCGTAAGGGTGGCGAACACCGGGGAGCTGTTTTTT	TRBJ2-2	TRBV9	few	NA
CASSVDGTANNEQFF	TGTGCCAGCAGCGTAGACGGGACAGCTAACAATGAGCAGTTCTTC	TRBJ2-1	TRBV9	NA	TRBD1
CASSQGFSSYEQYF	TGTGCCAGCAGCCAAGGATTCAGCTCCTACGAGCAGTACTTC	TRBJ2-7	TRBV3-1	few	NA
CCARGEKTGLYEQYF	TGCTGTGCTAGAGGGGAGAAAACGGGCCTTTACGAGCAGTACTTC	TRBJ2-7	TRBV20-1	NA	NA
CASIPNQGRQETQYF	TGTGCCAGCATTCCAAACCAGGGGCGCCAGGAGACCCAGTACTTC	TRBJ2-5	TRBV7-9	many	NA
CASSQVSAYEQYF	TGTGCCAGCAGCCAAGTTTCTGCTTACGAGCAGTACTTC	TRBJ2-7	TRBV14	many	NA
CASSESGRGYGDTQYF	TGCGCCAGCAGTGAATCTGGCAGGGGGTACGGCGATACGCAGTATTTT	TRBJ2-3	TRBV25-1	few	TRBD1
CASSLTGLADNEQFF	TGTGCCAGCAGCTTAACAGGGCTGGCAGATAATGAGCAGTTCTTC	TRBJ2-1	TRBV5-4	few	NA
CASSLLYTEAFF	TGTGCCAGCAGTCTCCTCTACACTGAAGCTTTCTTT	TRBJ1-1	TRBV28	NA	NA
CASSFSGIREQFF	TGTGCCAGCAGCTTCTCAGGGATCCGTGAGCAGTTCTTC	TRBJ2-1	TRBV7-6	few	NA